This TCR beta chain was obtained from a study of blood T cell repertoires in COVID-19. The overall study: Samples came from the United States, Italy and Spain, spanning acute and convalescent COVID-19. In each case, the material was cDNA or gDNA derived from T cells, B-cell-depleted T cells, or PBMCs.

The CDR3 totals 14 residues. The junction had 15 bases not matched to a gene; V was cut back by 5 bases and J by 17 bases. Per germline, CDR1 SEHNR and CDR2 FQNEAQ (reference sequence). As handled by the study authors: Reference gene primer amplification in the assay estimated nucleated cell counts. Repertoires were generated with immunoSEQ multiplex PCR, while TCRdb's copy carries only in-frame clones and drops some. V and J calls and clone size are copied from that table; D and trimming were computed from the DNA. The repertoire holds some 350,000 clones, around 84% seen once, with 2.5% to 3.5% in the top ten.

Specimen: peripheral blood. The TCR comes from a human donor in a cohort sampled during active COVID-19. V is TRBV7-9 and J is TRBJ1-6; 7 bases are a match to TRBD1. The CDR3 nucleotides are TGTGCCAGCAGCAAACCGGGACAGCCGGATACGGTCCACTTT. It encodes CASSKPGQPDTVHF.